A single sample is the source of the 8 T cell receptor beta chains below, sequenced in a study of response to subunit inactivated influenza vaccine. TCRdb analysed the RT-PCR reads with MiXCR anew, one entry per CDR3 protein. This table has approximately 500,000 distinct CDR3 sequences, 14% appearing once. Material: PBMCs from blood, obtained about 12 days after vaccination. The receptor set was obtained from a man aged 45-60 years who received an inactivated influenza vaccine.

This CDR3 reads CASRPSLLAGGKTDTQYF. In DNA, the CDR3 is TGTGCCAGCAGACCCTCACTCCTAGCGGGGGGTAAGACAGATACGCAGTATTTT. V gene TRBV6-1 combines with J gene TRBJ2-3, with 11 bases lining up with TRBD2. J gave up 3 bases and V 6 bases, and 14 bases lay outside the gene matches. The CDR3 has 18 residues. Germline assignment: CDR1 MNHNS and CDR2 SASEGT.

This chain uses TRBV29-1 with TRBJ2-7, with no clear D. The V end lost 5 bases, the J end lost 3 bases, and 11 bases lay between the germline ends. In germline, CDR1 is SQVTM, CDR2 ANQGSEA. The CDR3 runs to 12 residues. CDR3: CSVSRGGYEQYF. The DNA of the CDR3 is TGCAGCGTTTCTCGCGGCGGCTACGAGCAGTACTTC.

This clonotype was seen a handful of times. V is TRBV24-1 and J is TRBJ1-1; the D gene is possibly TRBD1 (5 bases). Germline-derived CDR1 and CDR2 are KGHDR and SFDVKD. CDR3 length equals 16 residues. The ends were cut back, 6 bases at V and 2 bases at J, with 18 bases in the middle. The CDR3 is CATSQTPGTHNTEAFF. The CDR3, as DNA: TGTGCCACCAGTCAAACGCCAGGGACCCATAACACTGAAGCTTTCTTT.

CDR3 protein: CASSTGGAGNTIYF. The CDR3 DNA follows: TGTGCCAGCAGCACAGGGGGTGCTGGAAACACCATATATTTT. The chain has TRBV7-2 and TRBJ1-3; 8 nucleotides line up with TRBD1. The CDR3 has 14 amino acids. After removal of 5 bases from V and 2 bases from J, the junction contained 2 bases not matched to a gene. Germline assignment: CDR1 SGHTA and CDR2 FQGNSA.

This clonotype was seen a handful of times. The gene calls are TRBV7-2 and TRBJ2-7, with a weak D call TRBD2 (5 bases). The CDR3 runs to 14 residues. V was pared by 1 base and J by 6 bases, with 13 bases between. Germline assignment: CDR1 SGHTA and CDR2 FQGNSA. The CDR3 sequence: CASSLVSGSGEQYF. CDR3 sequence (DNA): TGTGCCAGCAGCTTAGTAAGCGGCTCGGGCGAGCAGTACTTC.

This clonotype has more than one count but fewer than ten. The chain joins TRBV5-1 to TRBJ2-7; 9 bases are shared with TRBD1. Germline assignment: CDR1 SGHRS and CDR2 YFSETQ. This CDR3 contains 16 residues. V gave up 0 bases and J gave up 1 base; unmatched junction bases: 5. The CDR3 here is CASSLGWGQGSYEQYF. As DNA, the CDR3 is TGCGCCAGCAGCTTGGGGTGGGGACAGGGATCCTACGAGCAGTACTTC.

The chain carries TRBV5-5 and TRBJ2-7; D may match TRBD1 or TRBD2 (5 bases each). The germline gives CDR1 SGHKS, CDR2 YYEKEE (reference sequence). The length of the CDR3 is 15 residues. Trimming removed 2 bases from V and 1 base from J, with 13 bases in between. As DNA, the CDR3 is TGTGCCAGCAGCTTCGGGACGGCGAGGTCCTACGAGCAGTACTTC. This gives the protein CASSFGTARSYEQYF. The whole variable domain, filled in from reference TRBV5-5 and TRBJ2-7, reads DAGVTQSPTHLIKTRGQQVTLRCSPISGHKSVSWYQQVLGQGPQFIFQYYEKEERGRGNFPDRFSARQFPNYSSELNVNALLLGDSALYLCASSFGTARSYEQYFGPGTRLTVT.

This clonotype occurred a few times. The rearrangement uses TRBV28 and TRBJ2-3; TRBD1 aligns across 9 bases. The germline V gene encodes CDR1 MDHEN and CDR2 SYDVKM. The CDR3 contains 16 residues. Trimming at V came to 5 bases and at J to 2 bases, leaving 8 bases not matched to a gene. This chain's CDR3 is CASSATGTGPTDTQYF. The CDR3 DNA reads as TGTGCCAGCAGTGCGACCGGGACAGGGCCCACAGATACGCAGTATTTT.